This T cell receptor (beta chain) was identified during a study of blood T cell repertoires in COVID-19. Germline V gene data show CDR1 as MDHEN and CDR2 as SYDVKM. The CDR3 contains 14 residues. The trim removed 7 bases at V and 6 bases at J, leaving 7 bases unmatched. The authors' processing: Scientists estimated how many nucleated cells there were by amplifying reference gene primers. Measured with immunoSEQ multiplex PCR; TCRdb has only the in-frame clones, and not every one. V and J calls and clone size are those listed in that table; D and trimming were worked out from the DNA. The sample yields roughly 200,000 clones, just over 85% seen once.

The sequence came from a man aged 80 or over with acute or convalescent COVID-19. J is TRBJ1-3 and V is TRBV28, with 9 bases lining up with TRBD1. Material: peripheral blood. Here the CDR3 DNA reads TGTGCCAGCACTAGAACAGGGGGCGAAAACACCATATATTTT. Its protein product is CASTRTGGENTIYF.